This T cell receptor beta chain was found in a study of blood T cell repertoires in COVID-19. Study summary: Spain, Italy and the United States supplied samples that represented acute and convalescent COVID-19. T cells, B-cell-depleted T cells, or PBMCs provided the cDNA or gDNA that served as material.

Patients in Seattle were enrolled during active infection, then followed longitudinally. This CDR3 has 14 amino acids. V lost 3 bases and J lost 4, with 14 bases in between. Germline V gene sequence: CDR1 SGHRS, CDR2 YFSETQ. Under the authors' procedure: Researchers report that nucleated cell counts were estimated from reference gene primer amplification. TCRdb's table, derived via immunoSEQ multiplex PCR, lists solely in-frame clones and lacks some. V and J calls and clone size are those listed in that table; D and trimming were worked out from the DNA. The table lists roughly 460,000 clones, approximately 90% of them singletons.

The material sequenced was peripheral blood. The J gene is TRBJ2-7, the V gene TRBV5-1, with D possibly matching TRBD1 (6 bases). This TCR came from a man between 18 and 29 years old with COVID-19, enrolled during active disease. For the CDR3, the DNA is TGCGCCAGCAGCTCCTCTCAGGGGATTTACGAGCAGTACTTC. It is translated as CASSSSQGIYEQYF.